The 16 T cell receptor beta chains listed next were all sequenced from one sample in a study of OX40 agonist ivuxolimab in advanced cancers. Assay used: immunoSEQ multiplex PCR; TCRdb lists only in-frame clones, some missing. The sample shows over 85,000 clones, around 88% of them seen only once. Material: CD4+ or CD8+ T cells sorted from blood, obtained in a trial of the OX40 agonist ivuxolimab. These receptors all stem from an adult with an advanced solid tumor such as melanoma, head and neck, liver or kidney cancer.

This chain links TRBV6-1 with TRBJ2-3; D may correspond to TRBD1 or TRBD2 (6 bases each). Germline V gene sequence: CDR1 MNHNS, CDR2 SASEGT. The germline V and J ends were trimmed by 3 bases and 4 bases, with 20 bases remaining between them. This CDR3 is built from 17 residues. CDR3 nucleotides: TGTGCCAGCAGTGATCTCGCGGGACACCTTAAGTCAGATACGCAGTATTTT. Residues: CASSDLAGHLKSDTQYF.

The DNA of the CDR3 is TGTGCCAGCACCTTGGGGGTGGGCGGGGAGCTGTTTTTT. This translates into CASTLGVGGELFF. This sequence joins TRBV6-1 and TRBJ2-2; either TRBD1 or TRBD2 may supply D (5 bases each). The ends were cut back, 7 bases at V and 7 bases at J, with 13 bases in the middle. Germline CDR1 and CDR2: MNHNS and SASEGT. CDR3 size: 13 residues.

The chain recombines TRBV18 with TRBJ1-1; a weak D match, TRBD1 (5 bases). CDR1 is KGHSH, CDR2 LQKENI, per germline. The CDR3 consists of 17 residues. The ends were cut back, 5 bases at V and 6 bases at J, with 25 bases in the middle. In DNA form, the CDR3 reads TGTGCCAGCTCAAATCGGCGTTCTCGGAGGGACGACGCTGAAGCTTTCTTT. Its protein product is CASSNRRSRRDDAEAFF. Based on the CDR3 plus reference TRBV18 and TRBJ1-1, the full variable domain is NAGVMQNPRHLVRRRGQEARLRCSPMKGHSHVYWYRQLPEEGLKFMVYLQKENIIDESGMPKERFSAEFPKEGPSILRIQQVVRGDSAAYFCASSNRRSRRDDAEAFFGQGTRLTVV.

J is TRBJ1-2 and V is TRBV15, with D unresolved. CDR1 is LNHNV and CDR2 is YYDKDF in the germline V gene (reference sequence). Deletions cut 5 bases from V and 7 bases from J, with 14 bases between. This CDR3 is built from 13 residues. CDR3 bases: TGTGCCACCAGCCTGGAACAAGGTCGTGGCTACACCTTC. Protein product: CATSLEQGRGYTF.

The V and J genes are TRBV6-1 and TRBJ1-1, with no clear D. CDR1 is MNHNS, CDR2 SASEGT, per germline. The germline V and J ends were trimmed by 7 bases and 1 base, with 10 bases remaining between them. This CDR3 is built from 13 residues. The CDR3 region is CASIGLSNTEAFF. Here the CDR3 DNA reads TGTGCCAGCATCGGGCTCTCGAACACTGAAGCTTTCTTT.

Note on this clone: A read error may produce the germline difference seen at one junction end. V and J are TRBV19 and TRBJ2-7; 9 bases agree with TRBD1. CDR1 LNHDA and CDR2 SQIVND come from the germline V gene (reference sequence). This CDR3 is 15 amino acids long. The CDR3 loop reads CASSVEQGATYEQYF. As DNA, the CDR3 is TGTGCCAGTAGTGTAGAACAGGGGGCCACCTACGAGCAGTACTTC.

The CDR3 nucleotides are TGTGCCAGCAGTTTTGTCTGGGACTCCTACGAGCAGTACTTC. Translated: CASSFVWDSYEQYF. This chain joins TRBV27 and TRBJ2-7, with no clear D. V was trimmed by 3 bases and J by 0 bases, leaving 9 bases between them. The CDR3 is made up of 14 amino acids. CDR1 is MNHEY and CDR2 is SMNVEV in the germline V gene (reference sequence).

The rearrangement uses TRBV19 and TRBJ1-5; tentatively, D is TRBD1 (6 bases). Germline V CDR1 and CDR2: LNHDA, SQIVND (reference sequence). The CDR3 contains 12 residues. Trimming cost V 9 bases and J 3 bases, with 9 bases left between them. CDR3 loop: CASRDNNQPQHF. DNA for the CDR3: TGTGCCAGCCGGGACAACAATCAGCCCCAGCATTTT.

V gene TRBV2 combines with J gene TRBJ1-2, with D unclear. The CDR3 has 12 residues. V gave up 2 bases and J gave up 5 bases, with 6 bases separating them. Germline values: CDR1 SNHLY, CDR2 FYNNEI. The CDR3 is CASSERNYGYTF. CDR3 DNA sequence: TGTGCCAGCAGTGAACGGAATTATGGCTACACCTTC.

In this sample, this clone turned up once. The chain carries TRBV7-9 and TRBJ1-4; TRBD1 aligns across 7 bases. CDR1 and CDR2 (germline): SEHNR, FQNEAQ (reference sequence). This CDR3 comprises 14 residues. The junction had 4 bases not matched to a gene; V was cut back by 2 bases and J by 7 bases. The CDR3 nucleotides read TGTGCCAGCAGCTTAAGACAGGGAGGTGAAAAACTGTTTTTT. Translating gives CASSLRQGGEKLFF.

The chain is built from TRBV19 and TRBJ2-4; D gene ambiguous. CDR3 length equals 13 residues. Trimming pared 6 bases from V and 4 bases from J, leaving 10 bases between. Looked up from germline, CDR1 is LNHDA and CDR2 is SQIVND (reference sequence). Here the CDR3 DNA reads TGTGCCAGTAGGACCTCGGGTAAAAACATTCAGTACTTC. It is translated as CASRTSGKNIQYF.

The chain employs TRBV6-1 and TRBJ1-5; perhaps TRBD1 as D (6 bases). The V gene's germline CDR1 is MNHNS and CDR2 SASEGT. The CDR3 is 16 residues long. Between the trimmed V and J ends, which lost 0 bases and 0 bases, there was a span of 9 bases. CDR3 region: CASSEARGNSNQPQHF. CDR3 nucleotide sequence: TGTGCCAGCAGTGAAGCAAGGGGGAATAGCAATCAGCCCCAGCATTTT.

The chain employs TRBV6-5 and TRBJ2-2; no clear D gene. The CDR3 consists of 13 residues. The germline V and J ends were trimmed by 2 bases and 0 bases, with 1 base remaining between them. CDR1 and CDR2 from the germline V gene are MNHEY and SVGAGI. CDR3 DNA sequence: TGTGCCAGCAGTTACGCGAACACCGGGGAGCTGTTTTTT. It translates to CASSYANTGELFF.

The chain employs TRBV7-2 and TRBJ1-6; D is possibly TRBD1 (6 bases). Germline lookup yields CDR1 SGHTA and CDR2 FQGNSA. Trimming stripped 4 bases from V and 8 bases from J, with 9 bases between. The CDR3 spans 13 residues. CDR3 DNA sequence: TGTGCCAGCAGCTCGTCAGGGGATTCACCCCTCCACTTT. Protein sequence: CASSSSGDSPLHF.

The gene calls are TRBV19 and TRBJ2-6; 7 bases align to TRBD1. The CDR3 runs 18 residues. With V trimmed by 10 bases and J by 0 bases, 15 bases remained unmatched. CDR1 LNHDA and CDR2 SQIVND come from the germline V gene (reference sequence). CDR3 sequence reads: CATRKPGQQFSGANVLTF. CDR3 coding DNA: TGTGCCACCAGAAAACCGGGACAGCAATTCTCTGGGGCCAACGTCCTGACTTTC. Full variable domain (rest looked up from reference TRBV19 and TRBJ2-6): DGGITQSPKYLFRKEGQNVTLSCEQNLNHDAMYWYRQDPGQGLRLIYYSQIVNDFQKGDIAEGYSVSREKKESFPLTVTSAQKNPTAFYLCATRKPGQQFSGANVLTFGAGSRLTVL.

This chain uses TRBV6-1 with TRBJ2-1, with 9 bases lining up with TRBD1. The CDR3 runs to 14 residues. V dropped 10 bases and J dropped 9; count of bases not matched to a gene: 13. Per the germline V gene, CDR1 is MNHNS and CDR2 is SASEGT. CDR3 sequence reads: CATIPIQGASEQFF. In DNA, the CDR3 is TGTGCCACCATCCCTATACAGGGGGCTTCTGAGCAGTTCTTC.